Listed here are 28 T cell receptor beta chains from one sample, sequenced in a study of esophageal squamous cell carcinoma under preoperative chemotherapy. One entry per CDR3 protein, called by TCRdb with MiXCR from the PCR reads. The data hold over 14,000 distinct CDR3 sequences, with 60% observed a single time. The time point denotes: before preoperative PTX-NDP chemotherapy. Sample collection occurred from a patient given preoperative chemotherapy. The receptors were sampled from a human donor with esophageal squamous cell carcinoma. The donor label of this sample is uncertain.

This clonotype was detected only a few times. The genes are TRBV11-2 and TRBJ2-1; TRBD2 agrees at 13 bases. V was clipped by 5 bases and J by 9 bases; unmatched bases: 7. Per the germline V gene, CDR1 is SGHAT and CDR2 is FQNNGV. The CDR3 sequence is 15 residues long. CDR3 residues: CASSPGLAGVGEQFF. The CDR3, as DNA: TGTGCCAGCAGCCCAGGACTAGCGGGAGTCGGTGAGCAGTTCTTC.

Concerning this clonotype: One junction end disagrees with the germline gene, perhaps due to a read error. In DNA form, the CDR3 reads TGTGGCAGCGCGGGGCGGGGAGCCACAGATATTCAGTATTTT. Translation gives CGSAGRGATDIQYF. J is TRBJ2-3 and V is TRBV6-1; D perhaps matches TRBD2 (6 bases). CDR1 MNHNS and CDR2 SASEGT come from the germline V gene. This CDR3 comprises 14 residues.

Concerning this clonotype itself: One junction end disagrees with the germline gene, perhaps due to a read error. CDR3 region: CASSRGVDTGTQFF. DNA of the CDR3: TGTGCCAGCAGCAGGGGTGTGGACACCGGGACGCAGTTTTTT. The chain has TRBV6-1 and TRBJ2-3; possibly TRBD1 for D (6 bases). This CDR3 comprises 14 residues. Looked up from germline, CDR1 is MNHNS and CDR2 is SASEGT.

This clonotype was picked up many times. The gene calls are TRBV6-4 and TRBJ2-3; tentative D call: TRBD1 (5 bases). CDR1 is MRHNA and CDR2 is SNTAGT in the germline V gene. With 3 bases removed from V and 1 base from J, the gap between germline ends came to 11 bases. The CDR3 is 15 residues long. CDR3 sequence reads: CASSESGFRTDTQYF. The CDR3 DNA reads TGTGCCAGCAGTGAGTCAGGGTTTCGCACAGATACGCAGTATTTT.

This clonotype appeared a few times. This chain links TRBV6-4 with TRBJ2-3; 8 bases agree with TRBD1. The ends lost 0 bases at V and 4 bases at J; junction bases unmatched: 3. Germline V gene sequence: CDR1 MRHNA, CDR2 SNTAGT. CDR3 size: 15 residues. CDR3 residues: CASSDSGQGPDTQYF. The CDR3 bases are TGTGCCAGCAGTGACTCAGGACAGGGCCCAGATACGCAGTATTTT.

This clonotype appeared once. The V gene is TRBV12-3 or TRBV12-4, the J gene TRBJ2-1; TRBD1 agrees at 8 bases. The J segment lost 7 bases and the V segment lost 3 bases, leaving 8 bases of the junction unmatched. This CDR3 has 15 residues. CDR3 in amino acids: CASSLSQGAGNEQFF. The CDR3 nucleotides read TGTGCCAGCAGTTTGAGTCAGGGGGCGGGGAATGAGCAGTTCTTC.

The V and J genes are TRBV4-1 and TRBJ2-1; D gene unclear. The last part of the DNA fits TRBJ2-7 better; the J call may be wrong. In germline, CDR1 is MGHRA, CDR2 YSYEKL. CDR3 size: 15 residues. This CDR3 reads CASSQAAESSYEQYF. CDR3 coding DNA: TGCGCCAGCAGCCAAGCCGCCGAAAGCTCCTACGAGCAGTACTTC.

This chain uses TRBV6-1 with TRBJ2-7; possible D gene TRBD1, 5 bases. Near its end, the DNA agrees better with TRBJ2-4, so the J call may be wrong. Germline-derived CDR1 and CDR2 are MNHNS and SASEGT. CDR3 length equals 15 residues. CDR3 coding DNA: TGTGCCAGCAGTGGTCAGGGCGCTACAACCAACATTCAGTACTTC. Its translation: CASSGQGATTNIQYF.

In the case of this clonotype: Its ends do not fully match the called genes, so a read error is possible. The V and J genes are TRBV6-1 and TRBJ2-4, with D possibly called TRBD1 or TRBD2 (6 bases each). The germline CDR1 and CDR2 sequences are MNHNS and SASEGT. CDR3 size: 14 residues. In nucleotides, the CDR3 is TGTGCCGGCAGTGGGGGGCGGTGCCAAGAGACGCAGTACTTC. It yields the protein CAGSGGRCQETQYF.

The rearrangement links TRBV6-1 to TRBJ2-1; maybe TRBD1 (5 bases). V was cut by 6 bases and J by 8 bases, with 17 bases left in between. CDR1 MNHNS and CDR2 SASEGT come from the germline V gene. The CDR3 has 14 residues. The CDR3 nucleotides are TGTGCCAGCAGCCAGGGTGTGAGTGCCGATGAGCAGTTCTTC. Protein: CASSQGVSADEQFF.

The chain uses TRBV15 and TRBJ1-3, with D perhaps TRBD1 (6 bases). In germline, CDR1 is LNHNV, CDR2 YYDKDF (reference sequence). This CDR3 comprises 15 residues. The V and J ends lost 1 base and 6 bases respectively, with 13 bases between them. The CDR3 here is CATSRGLGAENTIYF. CDR3 coding DNA: TGTGCCACCAGCAGAGGCCTGGGGGCTGAAAACACCATATATTTT.

In its sample, this clonotype was seen once. The rearrangement links TRBV7-2 to TRBJ1-1; tentatively, D is TRBD1 (5 bases). The germline V gene has CDR1 SGHTA and CDR2 FQGNSA. The CDR3 runs to 21 residues. Trimming removed 1 base from V and 5 bases from J, with 32 bases in between. CDR3 sequence: CASSLGSVRGLKRGPGTEAFF. CDR3 bases: TGTGCCAGCAGCTTAGGGTCGGTACGGGGACTGAAACGGGGTCCGGGGACTGAAGCTTTCTTT.

This clonotype ranks as medium-sized. This chain joins TRBV7-2 and TRBJ1-4; 10 bases are a match to TRBD1. The CDR3 extends over 14 amino acids. V shed 3 bases, J shed 6 bases, and the junction held 1 base outside the gene matches. Germline values: CDR1 SGHTA, CDR2 FQGNSA. CDR3: CASSFGTGDEKLFF. For the CDR3, the DNA is TGTGCCAGCAGCTTCGGGACAGGGGATGAAAAACTGTTTTTT.

The chain couples TRBV6-1 to TRBJ2-1; 7 positions match TRBD2. Germline V lookup: CDR1 MNHNS, CDR2 SASEGT. Unmatched junction bases numbered 13, after V lost 7 bases and J lost 4 bases. The CDR3 has 16 amino acids. The CDR3 DNA follows: TGTGCCAGCACCTTATCGCGGGAGTATATGTACAATGAGCAGTTCTTC. This codes for CASTLSREYMYNEQFF.

This clonotype ranks as medium-sized (0.01 to 0.1%). V usage is TRBV6-1 and J usage is TRBJ2-7; weak D call: TRBD2 (7 bases). This CDR3 has 15 amino acids. The germline CDR1 and CDR2 sequences are MNHNS and SASEGT. The V end lost 6 bases, the J end lost 1 base, and 16 bases lay between the germline ends. CDR3 sequence reads: CASRKTRGGSYEQYF. The CDR3 DNA sequence: TGTGCCAGCAGGAAGACAAGGGGGGGGTCCTACGAGCAGTACTTC.

This chain connects TRBV6-1 to TRBJ2-4; 7 bases align to TRBD1. Germline loops: CDR1 MNHNS, CDR2 SASEGT. The CDR3 length is 15 residues. CDR3: CSGGEGGRGADIQYF. CDR3 nucleotide sequence: TGTTCCGGCGGTGAAGGGGGCCGTGGGGCCGACATTCAGTACTTC.

The chain combines TRBV10-1 with TRBJ2-1, with 8 positions matching TRBD1. TRBJ2-7 explains the end of the DNA better; the J call may be wrong. This CDR3 region has 14 residues. The germline V gene encodes CDR1 WNHNN and CDR2 SYGVQD (reference sequence). CDR3 in amino acids: CASSLDRAPHEQYF. For the CDR3, the DNA is TGCGCCAGCAGCCTGGACAGGGCGCCCCACGAGCAGTACTTC.

This clonotype was found a few times. The CDR3 nucleotides are TGCGCCAGCCGGAAGGGAACAGGGGTAGGGGAGACCCAGTACTTC. It encodes CASRKGTGVGETQYF. J is TRBJ2-1 and V is TRBV5-1, with 7 bases identical to TRBD1. TRBJ2-5 explains the end of the DNA better; the J call may be wrong. Germline V gives CDR1 SGHRS, CDR2 YFSETQ. The CDR3 has 15 residues.

This chain links TRBV6-1 with TRBJ2-1; tentatively, D is TRBD1 or TRBD2 (6 bases each). The end of the DNA is better explained by TRBJ2-5, so the J call may be wrong. Germline V gene sequence: CDR1 MNHNS, CDR2 SASEGT. This CDR3 has 13 amino acids. The chain's CDR3 is CASSGGTRETQYF. CDR3 nucleotide sequence: TGTGCCAGCAGTGGCGGGACACGGGAGACCCAGTACTTC.

This clonotype came up once. The V and J genes are TRBV7-2 and TRBJ2-1; D ambiguous. The CDR3 is made up of 14 amino acids. The ends were cut back, 1 base at V and 10 bases at J, with 14 bases in the middle. Looked up from germline, CDR1 is SGHTA and CDR2 is FQGNSA. The CDR3 DNA follows: TGTGCCAGCAGCTTAGTTGGGCCAGTATACGAGCAGTTCTTC. Protein: CASSLVGPVYEQFF.

In its sample, this clonotype was seen a few times. This chain joins TRBV7-2 and TRBJ2-1; TRBD1 or TRBD2 may be the D gene (6 bases each). V was pared by 0 bases and J by 8 bases, with 14 bases between. The CDR3 contains 15 residues. Germline V gene data show CDR1 as SGHTA and CDR2 as FQGNSA. The CDR3 is CASSLAGGGQYEQFF. In DNA form, the CDR3 reads TGTGCCAGCAGCTTAGCGGGGGGCGGGCAATATGAGCAGTTCTTC.

This clonotype showed up many times. This chain connects TRBV6-1 to TRBJ2-7; possible D gene TRBD2, 6 bases. Germline V lookup: CDR1 MNHNS, CDR2 SASEGT. The CDR3 covers 14 residues. With 6 bases removed from V and 0 bases from J, the gap between germline ends came to 12 bases. The CDR3 DNA sequence: TGTGCCAGCAGGCCGGGGGACTCCTCCTACGAGCAGTACTTC. This sequence encodes CASRPGDSSYEQYF.

Concerning this clonotype: Lacking the conserved final phenylalanine or tryptophan, this CDR3 likely reflects a read error. The DNA is omitted, as the CDR3 cannot be located on it reliably, and the CDR3 follows TCRdb's listing. The V and J genes are TRBV27 and TRBJ2-4; TRBD1, the D gene given by the table, was not confirmed from the DNA. The CDR3 extends over 10 residues, inclusive of both ends. In germline, CDR1 is MNHEY, CDR2 SMNVEV (reference sequence). CDR3 sequence reads: CASRSGGGVV.

In this sample, this clonotype turned up many times. V gene TRBV6-4 combines with J gene TRBJ2-1, with 12 positions matching TRBD1. The CDR3 runs to 15 residues. V shed 2 bases and J 10 bases; nucleotides not matched to a gene: 6. In germline, CDR1 is MRHNA, CDR2 SNTAGT. The chain's CDR3 is CASSDEGQGAREQFF. The CDR3 DNA reads TGTGCCAGCAGTGACGAGGGACAGGGGGCTCGGGAGCAGTTCTTC.

Points on this clonotype: The junction shows a germline mismatch at one end, possibly a read error. This chain links TRBV6-1 with TRBJ2-3; the match to TRBD2 covers 7 bases. This CDR3 is built from 16 residues. Germline CDR1 and CDR2: MNHNS and SASEGT. The CDR3 sequence: CASSEAGGWATNMQYF. The DNA for the CDR3 is TGTGCCAGCAGTGAAGCGGGGGGGTGGGCCACAAACATGCAGTATTTC.

The chain is built from TRBV6-1 and TRBJ1-1; TRBD1 might be the D (5 bases). Trimming took off 5 bases at V and 4 bases at J, with 14 bases between the two ends. The length of the CDR3 is 14 residues. The germline CDR1 and CDR2 sequences are MNHNS and SASEGT. CDR3 sequence reads: CASSLQGSGTEAFF. CDR3 DNA sequence: TGTGCCAGCAGTCTCCAGGGTTCGGGCACTGAAGCTTTCTTT.

Many counts were recorded for this clonotype. The chain couples TRBV6-1 to TRBJ2-1, with D possibly TRBD2 on 7 matching bases. TRBJ2-7 explains the end of the DNA better; the J call may be wrong. This CDR3 is built from 14 residues. Germline assignment: CDR1 MNHNS and CDR2 SASEGT. The CDR3 DNA reads as TGTGCCAGCAGTGCCTCAGGGGACTACGATGAGCAGTACTTC. Translating gives CASSASGDYDEQYF.

The genes are TRBV12-3 or TRBV12-4 and TRBJ2-1; no clear D gene. The CDR3 is 11 amino acids. Trimming cost V 1 base and J 10 bases, with 5 bases left between them. The chain's CDR3 is CASSLEYEQFF. The CDR3 coding sequence is TGTGCCAGCAGTTTAGAATACGAGCAGTTCTTC.